This entry lists 6 T cell receptor beta chains sequenced from one sample in a study of patients and donors after allogeneic stem cell transplantation. MiXCR, run by TCRdb on the RT-PCR reads, gives a single entry per CDR3 protein. The table lists approximately 150,000 distinct CDR3 sequences, about two fifths of them singletons, with 50% in the top ten. The material sequenced was blood, either unsorted or a sorted T cell fraction (not recorded which). The origin of the receptors is a human donor who was either an allogeneic HSCT recipient or a stem cell or donor lymphocyte infusion donor (not recorded which). It is not recorded whose cells these are; they may come from a transplant donor.

The V gene is TRBV12-3 or TRBV12-4, the J gene TRBJ1-1, with D hard to call. The CDR3 runs to 12 residues. The ends were cut back, 8 bases at V and 0 bases at J, with 7 bases in the middle. The CDR3 DNA follows: TGTGCCAGCGAACGGATGAACACTGAAGCTTTCTTT. It translates to CASERMNTEAFF.

This clonotype has just a few counts. The rearrangement joins TRBV6-5 to TRBJ2-3, with 16 bases lining up with TRBD2. Germline loops: CDR1 MNHEY, CDR2 SVGAGI. Unmatched junction bases numbered 6, after V lost 7 bases and J lost 2 bases. The CDR3 contains 17 residues. The CDR3 reads CASNPGLAGGSTDTQYF. CDR3 in DNA: TGTGCCAGCAACCCGGGACTAGCGGGGGGGTCCACAGATACGCAGTATTTT.

This chain uses TRBV6-6 with TRBJ1-5; 10 nucleotides match TRBD1. This CDR3 has 17 amino acids. Germline V gene data show CDR1 as MNHNY and CDR2 as SVGAGI (reference sequence). J lost 7 bases, V lost 0 bases, and 9 bases had no gene match. The CDR3 DNA reads TGTGCCAGCAGTTACTCGATCGGGACAGGGGAGTTACAGCCCCAGCATTTT. This gives the protein CASSYSIGTGELQPQHF.

This clonotype was counted many times. The CDR3 nucleotides read TGTGCCAGCAGCCAACAAGGGACTCCCGAAAGAATTAATTCACCCCTCCACTTT. This gives the protein CASSQQGTPERINSPLHF. The chain employs TRBV14 and TRBJ1-6; D is possibly TRBD1 (5 bases). Germline V gives CDR1 SGHDN, CDR2 FVKESK. The CDR3 consists of 18 residues. The V gene lost 2 bases and the J gene lost 6 bases, with 20 bases spanning the gap.

This clonotype was picked up a small number of times. The chain employs TRBV9 and TRBJ1-2, with TRBD1 identical over 8 bases. The CDR3 spans 12 residues. CDR1 SGDLS and CDR2 YYNGEE come from the germline V gene. V lost 3 bases, J lost 6 bases, and 1 base stayed unmatched. The CDR3 DNA sequence: TGTGCCAGCAGCGCACAGGGGGATGGCTACACCTTC. It encodes CASSAQGDGYTF.

A remark on this clonotype: The junction differs from germline at one of its ends, possibly a read error. The rearrangement links TRBV20-1 to TRBJ1-5; D is ambiguous. This CDR3 region has 16 residues. Germline V lookup: CDR1 DFQATT, CDR2 SNEGSKA (reference sequence). In DNA, the CDR3 is TGCAGCGCTAGAGAGGATCCCCCACTGAGTAATCAGCCCCAGCATTTT. Protein sequence: CSAREDPPLSNQPQHF.